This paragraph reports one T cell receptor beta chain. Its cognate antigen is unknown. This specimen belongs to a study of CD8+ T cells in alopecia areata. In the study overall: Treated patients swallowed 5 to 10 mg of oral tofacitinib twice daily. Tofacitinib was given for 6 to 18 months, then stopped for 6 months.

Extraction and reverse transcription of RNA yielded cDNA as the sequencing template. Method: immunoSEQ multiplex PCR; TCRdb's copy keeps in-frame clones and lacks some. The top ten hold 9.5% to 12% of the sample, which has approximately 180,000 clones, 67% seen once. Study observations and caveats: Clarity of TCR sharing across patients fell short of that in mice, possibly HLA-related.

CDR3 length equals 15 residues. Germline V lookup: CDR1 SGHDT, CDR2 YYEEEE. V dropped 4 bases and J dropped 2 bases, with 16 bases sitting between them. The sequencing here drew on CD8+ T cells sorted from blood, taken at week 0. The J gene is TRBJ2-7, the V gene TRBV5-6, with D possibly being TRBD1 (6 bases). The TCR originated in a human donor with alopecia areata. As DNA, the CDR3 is TGTGCCAGCAGCCCGATCCGACAGGCCACCTACGAGCAGTACTTC. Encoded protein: CASSPIRQATYEQYF.